The text below deals with one T cell receptor beta chain. Its antigen is undetermined. The sample belongs to a study of shared clonotypes between healthy human individuals. Study results and limitations: Clonotype sharing among the donors was expected to vary with sequencing depth.

This CDR3 has 15 residues. Trimming removed 2 bases from V and 6 bases from J, with 13 bases in between. Germline V lookup: CDR1 SGHTA, CDR2 FQGNSA. Measured with immunoSEQ multiplex PCR; TCRdb has only the in-frame clones, and not every one. Altogether around 1.1 million clones are present, 77% being singletons, with the ten largest covering 0.89%. The donor population consisted of healthy HIV-negative adults with no recent acute infections or vaccinations. This sequence joins TRBV7-2 and TRBJ2-2; D is ambiguous. The receptor was derived from a man aged 18 to 30 in good health. Some clones in this sample may be carry-over from other donors' samples. The specimen sequenced was memory CD4+ T cells from PBMCs. Sample subset: CD45RA-negative fraction. This CDR3 is CASSLIVLDPGELFF. The CDR3 DNA is TGTGCCAGCAGCTTAATTGTGTTGGATCCCGGGGAGCTGTTTTTT.